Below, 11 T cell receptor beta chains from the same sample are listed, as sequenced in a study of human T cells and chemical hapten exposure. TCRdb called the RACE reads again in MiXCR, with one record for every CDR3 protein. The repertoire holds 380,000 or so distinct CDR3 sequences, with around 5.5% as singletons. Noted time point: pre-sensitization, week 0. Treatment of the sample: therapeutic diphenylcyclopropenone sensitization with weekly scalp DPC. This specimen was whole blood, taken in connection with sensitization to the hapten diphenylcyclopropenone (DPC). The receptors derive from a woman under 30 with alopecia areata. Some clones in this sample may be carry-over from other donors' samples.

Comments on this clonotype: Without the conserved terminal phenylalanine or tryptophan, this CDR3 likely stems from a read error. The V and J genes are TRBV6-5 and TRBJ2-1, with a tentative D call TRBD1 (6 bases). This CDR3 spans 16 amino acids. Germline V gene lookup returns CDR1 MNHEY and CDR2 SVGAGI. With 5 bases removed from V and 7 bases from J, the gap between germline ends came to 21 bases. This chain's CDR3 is CASSPGQTFSTNEQFL. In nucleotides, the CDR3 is TGTGCCAGCAGTCCTGGACAGACCTTTTCAACTAATGAGCAGTTCCTC.

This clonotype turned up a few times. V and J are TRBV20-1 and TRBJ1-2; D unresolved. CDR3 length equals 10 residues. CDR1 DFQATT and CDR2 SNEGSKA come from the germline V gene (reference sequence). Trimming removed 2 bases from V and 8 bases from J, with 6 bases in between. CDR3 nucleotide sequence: TGCAGTGCTAGAAAGGACGGCTACACCTTC. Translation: CSARKDGYTF.

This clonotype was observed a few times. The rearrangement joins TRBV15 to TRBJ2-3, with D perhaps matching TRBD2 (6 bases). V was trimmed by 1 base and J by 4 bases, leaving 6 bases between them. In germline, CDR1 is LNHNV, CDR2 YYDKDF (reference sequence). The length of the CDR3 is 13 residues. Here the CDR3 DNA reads TGTGCCACCAGCAGAGGCGGGGCAGATACGCAGTATTTT. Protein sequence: CATSRGGADTQYF. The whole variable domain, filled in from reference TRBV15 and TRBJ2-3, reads DAMVIQNPRYQVTQFGKPVTLSCSQTLNHNVMYWYQQKSSQAPKLLFHYYDKDFNNEADTPDNFQSRRPNTSFCFLDIRSPGLGDTAMYLCATSRGGADTQYFGPGTRLTVL.

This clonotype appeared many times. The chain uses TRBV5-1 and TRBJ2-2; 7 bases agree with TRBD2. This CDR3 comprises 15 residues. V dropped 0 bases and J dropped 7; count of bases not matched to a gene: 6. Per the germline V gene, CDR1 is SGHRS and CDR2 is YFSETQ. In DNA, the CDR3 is TGCGCCAGCAGCTTGGTCACTAGCGATCACGGGGAGCTGTTTTTT. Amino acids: CASSLVTSDHGELFF.

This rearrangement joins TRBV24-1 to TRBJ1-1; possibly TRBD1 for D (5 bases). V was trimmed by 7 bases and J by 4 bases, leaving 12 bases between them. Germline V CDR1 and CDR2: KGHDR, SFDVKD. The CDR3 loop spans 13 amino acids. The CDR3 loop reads CATSIREPTEAFF. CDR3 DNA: TGTGCCACCAGCATCAGGGAACCCACTGAAGCTTTCTTT.

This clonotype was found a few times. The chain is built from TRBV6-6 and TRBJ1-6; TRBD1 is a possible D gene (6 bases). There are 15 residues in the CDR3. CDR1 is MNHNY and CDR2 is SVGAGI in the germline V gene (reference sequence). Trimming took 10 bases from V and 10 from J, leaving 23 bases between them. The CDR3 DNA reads TGTGCCACCGAGGAGGGCACAGGGTCAGACTCACCCCTCCACTTT. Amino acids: CATEEGTGSDSPLHF.

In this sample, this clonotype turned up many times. The CDR3 nucleotides read TGTGCCAGCAGGCGGGTAGCGGGGCTCACAGATACGCAGTATTTT. It codes for CASRRVAGLTDTQYF. The genes are TRBV12-3 or TRBV12-4 and TRBJ2-3; 8 bases map to TRBD2. CDR3 length equals 15 residues. The junction had 7 bases not matched to a gene; V was cut back by 6 bases and J by 2 bases.

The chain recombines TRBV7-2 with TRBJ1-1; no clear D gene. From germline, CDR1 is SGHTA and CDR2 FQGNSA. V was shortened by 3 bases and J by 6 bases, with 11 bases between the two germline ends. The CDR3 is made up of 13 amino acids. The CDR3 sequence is CASSFIIQAEAFF. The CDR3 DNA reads TGTGCCAGCAGCTTTATAATTCAGGCTGAAGCTTTCTTT.

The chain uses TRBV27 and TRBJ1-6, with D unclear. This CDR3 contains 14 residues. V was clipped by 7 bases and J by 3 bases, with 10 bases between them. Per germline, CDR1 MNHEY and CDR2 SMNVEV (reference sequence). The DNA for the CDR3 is TGTGCCAGCACCAAAGAATACTATAATTCACCCCTCCACTTT. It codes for CASTKEYYNSPLHF.

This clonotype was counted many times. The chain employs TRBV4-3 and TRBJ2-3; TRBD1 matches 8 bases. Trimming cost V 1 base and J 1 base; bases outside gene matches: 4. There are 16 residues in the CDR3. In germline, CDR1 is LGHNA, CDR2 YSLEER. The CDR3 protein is CASSQAGGSGTDTQYF. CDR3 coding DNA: TGCGCCAGCAGCCAAGCAGGGGGCTCGGGCACAGATACGCAGTATTTT.

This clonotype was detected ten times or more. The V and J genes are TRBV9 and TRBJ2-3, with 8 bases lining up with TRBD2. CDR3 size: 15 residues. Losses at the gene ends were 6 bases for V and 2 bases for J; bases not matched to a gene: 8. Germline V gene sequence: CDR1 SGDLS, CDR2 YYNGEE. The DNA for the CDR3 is TGTGCCAGCACTCCCGGGGGGGTATCCACAGATACGCAGTATTTT. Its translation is CASTPGGVSTDTQYF.